The rows below give T cell receptor beta chains drawn from one sample of a study of blood T cell repertoires in COVID-19. Using immunoSEQ multiplex PCR, the repertoire was profiled, and TCRdb retains in-frame clones only, with some absent. The table lists 250,000 to 350,000 clones, approximately 84% of them singletons. Sequenced sample: peripheral blood. The receptors originated from a human donor with COVID-19, enrolled during active disease. The donor label of this sample is uncertain. Each CDR3 is given without its conserved first and last residue.

cdr3_length | v_call | cdr3_aa
14 | TRBV5-1 | ASSLQGGNSGNTIY
16 | TRBV27 | ASSFGGQGVADTGELF
13 | TRBV27 | ASSRVEVLTYEQY
14 | TRBV2 | ATVREIGSYNSPLH
11 | TRBV28 | ASVNWGDQPQH
11 | TRBV29-1 | SVTGGANTEAF
15 | TRBV6-1 | ASSEPRSGFSGNTIY
13 | TRBV5-4 | ASSPQAGANYGYT
13 | TRBV24-1 | ATSDGLQSYNEQF
12 | TRBV7-8 | ASSLRDLNSPLH
12 | TRBV28 | ASSLWPAGVGAF
14 | TRBV5-1 | ASTNRDRGDTGELF
17 | TRBV7-2 | ASSLPGTSGTEPRNTQY
13 | TRBV3-1/TRBV3-2 | ASSPRGGTGDTIY
15 | TRBV2 | ASRTLAGGPKEETQY
14 | TRBV28 | ASRGLEGAGYREQY
12 | TRBV19 | ASGRTESRGEQY
13 | TRBV27 | ASSRQGMMNTEAF
9 | TRBV30 | AWSPGETQY
14 | TRBV28 | ASSTPGTGIYYGYT
11 | TRBV7-9 | ASSSSGGEKLF
13 | TRBV4-2 | ASSQTQGSGNTIY
12 | TRBV5-8 | ASSASGQSMKQF
14 | TRBV27 | ASSQAGGLGANVLT
11 | TRBV24-1 | ATRGPSADTQY
13 | TRBV6-5 | ASSSGLAGAGEQY
15 | TRBV30 | AWSDRTGGTMNTEAF
12 | TRBV4-3 | ASSQEQGPDTQY
12 | TRBV7-9 | ASSLEGGRSEAF
15 | TRBV18 | ASSPLGAGTGGYEQY
12 | TRBV28 | ATWGEGRTDTQY
12 | TRBV27 | ASSLGLAGDEQF
15 | TRBV9 | ASSVVDFPGSNYGYT
14 | TRBV6-6 | ATESDGGGAGYIQY
13 | TRBV7-8 | VGGLSGRNYNEQF
13 | TRBV7-2 | ASSLAMGQGYEQY
15 | TRBV6-1 | ASSEARAGSSGNTIY
10 | TRBV5-1 | ASSPGLLEQF
19 | TRBV19 | ATTPSIRSLNQRTSRNEQF
10 | TRBV2 | ASSEGRLEQF
11 | TRBV7-8 | ASSLTGDYEQY
12 | TRBV24-1 | ATGARTNTGELF
15 | TRBV5-4 | ASSLYSIAGIQETQY
12 | TRBV7-8 | ASPGETNTGELF
15 | TRBV7-3 | ASSPMGAGTSTGELF
15 | TRBV14 | ASSSVDSFGAYNEQF
16 | TRBV5-5 | ASSLVPAGFVIDNEQF
13 | TRBV5-1 | ASSLEQGAVYEQY
15 | TRBV11-2 | ASSFSGTSGSGGELF
13 | TRBV4-2 | ASSQGQGVYNEQF
12 | TRBV19 | ASKPRGGNTEAF
14 | TRBV4-1 | ASSQGLPGRGNIQY
13 | TRBV28 | ASSLFSAGNTEAF
12 | TRBV18 | ASSTGQGVYEQY